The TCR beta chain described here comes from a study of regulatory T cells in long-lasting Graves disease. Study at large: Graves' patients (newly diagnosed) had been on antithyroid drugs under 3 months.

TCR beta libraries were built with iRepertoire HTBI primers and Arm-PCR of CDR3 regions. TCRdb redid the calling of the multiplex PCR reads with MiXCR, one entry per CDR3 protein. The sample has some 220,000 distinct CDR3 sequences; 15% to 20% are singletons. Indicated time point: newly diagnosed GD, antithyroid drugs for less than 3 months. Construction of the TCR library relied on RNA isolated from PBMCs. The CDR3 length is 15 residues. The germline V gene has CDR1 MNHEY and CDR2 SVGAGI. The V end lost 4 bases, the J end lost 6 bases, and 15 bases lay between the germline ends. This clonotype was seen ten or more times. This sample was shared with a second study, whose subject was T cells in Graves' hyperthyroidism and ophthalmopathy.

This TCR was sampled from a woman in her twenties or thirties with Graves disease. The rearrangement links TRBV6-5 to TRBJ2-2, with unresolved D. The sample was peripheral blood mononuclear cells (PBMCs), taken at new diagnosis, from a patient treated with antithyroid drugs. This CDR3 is CASSSAPVWAGELFF. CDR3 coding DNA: TGTGCCAGCAGTTCCGCACCGGTGTGGGCCGGGGAGCTGTTTTTT.